The next 27 T cell receptor beta chains were all read from a single sample in a study of blood T cell repertoires in COVID-19. Libraries were prepared by immunoSEQ multiplex PCR; TCRdb keeps only in-frame clonotypes and omits some of them. This sample carries 55,000 to 70,000 clones, 78% of them seen once, and the ten largest clones take around 5.1%. Material: peripheral blood. Receptors originate from a human donor in a cohort sampled during active COVID-19.

For the CDR3, the DNA is TGTGCCAGCAGACGGACAGGGAACACTGAAGCTTTCTTT. Residues: CASRRTGNTEAFF. V gene TRBV6-6 combines with J gene TRBJ1-1, with TRBD1 identical over 7 bases. Germline CDR1 is MNHNY and CDR2 is SVGAGI (reference sequence). There are 13 residues in the CDR3. The ends lost 6 bases at V and 1 base at J; junction bases unmatched: 2.

This chain links TRBV18 with TRBJ2-7, with 8 bases that match TRBD1. V was clipped by 6 bases and J by 2 bases; unmatched bases: 9. From germline, CDR1 is KGHSH and CDR2 LQKENI. The CDR3 contains 15 residues. CDR3 protein: CASSRRQGKTYEQYF. The CDR3 DNA is TGTGCCAGCTCCCGCCGACAGGGGAAGACCTACGAGCAGTACTTC.

The V gene is TRBV30, the J gene TRBJ1-6, with D perhaps TRBD1 (5 bases). Germline CDR1 reads GTSNPN; CDR2 reads SVGIG (reference sequence). This CDR3 comprises 15 residues. V lost 1 base to trimming and J lost 4 bases, with 11 bases between them. This CDR3 reads CAWSDRQIYNSPLHF. The CDR3 DNA sequence: TGTGCCTGGAGTGATAGACAGATTTATAATTCACCCCTCCACTTT.

V gene TRBV7-9 combines with J gene TRBJ2-5; D remains unclear. Trimming stripped 1 base from V and 5 bases from J, with 5 bases between. Germline CDR1 is SEHNR and CDR2 is FQNEAQ (reference sequence). The CDR3 totals 12 residues. CDR3 region: CASSLDGETQYF. The DNA of the CDR3 is TGTGCCAGCAGCTTAGACGGGGAGACCCAGTACTTC.

The chain has TRBV13 and TRBJ2-7, with 11 nucleotides matching TRBD1. CDR1 PRHDT and CDR2 FYEKMQ come from the germline V gene (reference sequence). CDR3 length: 14 amino acids. With V trimmed by 3 bases and J by 5 bases, 3 bases remained unmatched. The CDR3 nucleotides are TGTGCCAGCAGCTTGGGACAGGGGGGGCACGAGCAGTACTTC. This sequence encodes CASSLGQGGHEQYF.

CDR3 sequence: CASSSTLSDTGELFF. CDR3 nucleotide sequence: TGTGCCAGCAGCTCTACGTTGAGCGACACCGGGGAGCTGTTTTTT. The V call is TRBV7-8, the J call TRBJ2-2; D uncertain. V was shortened by 4 bases and J by 3 bases, with 12 bases between the two germline ends. CDR1 is SGHVS and CDR2 is FQNEAQ in the germline V gene. CDR3 size: 15 residues. The whole variable domain, filled in from reference TRBV7-8 and TRBJ2-2, reads GAGVSQSPRYKVAKRGQDVALRCDPISGHVSLFWYQQALGQGPEFLTYFQNEAQLDKSGLPSDRFFAERPEGSVSTLKIQRTQQEDSAVYLCASSSTLSDTGELFFGEGSRLTVL.

The chain has TRBV10-1 and TRBJ1-1, with 12 bases fitting TRBD1. Per the germline V gene, CDR1 is WNHNN and CDR2 is SYGVQD (reference sequence). Trimming took 10 bases from V and 3 from J; bases not matched to a gene: 6. The CDR3 consists of 14 residues. CDR3 protein: CATRDRGLHTEAFF. The DNA of the CDR3 is TGCGCCACCCGGGACAGGGGGCTCCACACTGAAGCTTTCTTT.

The J gene is TRBJ2-5, the V gene TRBV7-3; D is perhaps TRBD1 (6 bases). Germline CDR1 reads SGHTA; CDR2 reads FQGTGA. The germline V and J ends were trimmed by 5 bases and 1 base, with 14 bases remaining between them. CDR3 length equals 15 residues. Written as DNA, the CDR3 is TGTGCCAGCAGCCAGGGGCCCACCCCCCAAGAGACCCAGTACTTC. Its protein is CASSQGPTPQETQYF.

The chain combines TRBV5-4 with TRBJ2-7; the match to TRBD1 covers 7 bases. After removal of 4 bases from V and 1 base from J, the junction contained 8 bases not matched to a gene. The CDR3 runs 15 residues. Germline V lookup: CDR1 SGHNT, CDR2 YYREEE (reference sequence). CDR3 in amino acids: CASSPRDSSSYEQYF. DNA for the CDR3: TGTGCCAGCAGCCCACGGGACAGTTCTTCCTACGAGCAGTACTTC. Drawing the rest from reference TRBV5-4 and TRBJ2-7, the complete variable domain is ETGVTQSPTHLIKTRGQQVTLRCSSQSGHNTVSWYQQALGQGPQFIFQYYREEENGRGNFPPRFSGLQFPNYSSELNVNALELDDSALYLCASSPRDSSSYEQYFGPGTRLTVT.

The chain joins TRBV18 to TRBJ2-1, with 15 bases lining up with TRBD2. CDR1 is KGHSH and CDR2 is LQKENI in the germline V gene. The V segment lost 6 bases and the J segment 15 bases; nucleotides outside the gene matches: 9. The length of the CDR3 is 14 residues. In DNA form, the CDR3 reads TGTGCCAGCTCGGGGACTAGCGGGAGGACCAGCTGGTTCTTC. It yields the protein CASSGTSGRTSWFF.

The DNA of the CDR3 is TGTGCCAGCAGTTACCCTGGGGGGAGCACTGAAGCTTTCTTT. Its protein is CASSYPGGSTEAFF. The V call is TRBV6-5, the J call TRBJ1-1, with D maybe TRBD1 (5 bases). The germline V and J ends were trimmed by 2 bases and 4 bases, with 11 bases remaining between them. Germline V gene data show CDR1 as MNHEY and CDR2 as SVGAGI. The CDR3 is 14 amino acids.

This rearrangement joins TRBV27 to TRBJ2-7; possible D gene TRBD2, 5 bases. This CDR3 region has 14 residues. Per germline, CDR1 MNHEY and CDR2 SMNVEV (reference sequence). V was clipped by 5 bases and J by 0 bases, with 11 bases between them. DNA of the CDR3: TGTGCCAGCAGTGCCGTCCGGGACTCCTACGAGCAGTACTTC. As protein: CASSAVRDSYEQYF.

The chain combines TRBV5-8 with TRBJ2-7; TRBD1 matches at 7 bases. The germline gives CDR1 SGHTS, CDR2 YDEGEE. This CDR3 is built from 14 residues. J gave up 4 bases and V 5 bases, and 9 bases lay outside the gene matches. The CDR3 DNA follows: TGTGCCAGCAGTCACAGGGGTGCCGGTTACGAGCAGTACTTC. Translated, it gives CASSHRGAGYEQYF.

The CDR3: CASSLPRGGGGEQYF. In DNA form, the CDR3 reads TGTGCCAGCAGCTTGCCCAGGGGTGGAGGAGGCGAGCAGTACTTC. V usage is TRBV5-6 and J usage is TRBJ2-7, with a tentative D call TRBD1 (6 bases). V lost 1 base and J lost 6, with 17 bases in between. CDR3 size: 15 residues. Germline V gene lookup returns CDR1 SGHDT and CDR2 YYEEEE.

This clone was seen only a few times. V gene TRBV6-5 combines with J gene TRBJ1-1, with a tentative D call TRBD1 (5 bases). CDR1 is MNHEY, CDR2 SVGAGI, per germline. Trimming removed 6 bases at V and 5 bases at J, with 13 bases between. The CDR3 runs to 13 residues. CDR3 protein: CASRGRAGTEAFF. CDR3 coding DNA: TGTGCCAGCAGGGGCAGGGCTGGGACTGAAGCTTTCTTT.

This rearrangement joins TRBV5-1 to TRBJ2-6, with TRBD1 identical over 7 bases. The CDR3 has 17 residues. J was trimmed by 0 bases and V by 6 bases; bases with no gene match: 9. Germline V gene sequence: CDR1 SGHRS, CDR2 YFSETQ. The CDR3 coding sequence is TGCGCCAGCAAGGCAGGGACAGTGTCCTCTGGGGCCAACGTCCTGACTTTC. As protein: CASKAGTVSSGANVLTF.

The chain recombines TRBV30 with TRBJ1-1; D is undetermined. The CDR3 is made up of 16 amino acids. The germline V and J ends were trimmed by 2 bases and 2 bases, with 18 bases remaining between them. Looked up from germline, CDR1 is GTSNPN and CDR2 is SVGIG (reference sequence). The CDR3 DNA sequence: TGTGCCTGGAGTAAAGGGCGGGTTAACCGAAACACTGAAGCTTTCTTT. Translated, it gives CAWSKGRVNRNTEAFF.

This chain joins TRBV6-5 and TRBJ1-3; 8 positions match TRBD1. V was pared by 5 bases and J by 6 bases, with 6 bases of the junction left unmatched. The CDR3 totals 14 residues. Germline CDR1 MNHEY, CDR2 SVGAGI. CDR3 sequence reads: CASSRDRGQNTIYF. The CDR3 DNA reads as TGTGCCAGCAGTCGAGACAGGGGTCAAAACACCATATATTTT.

The chain couples TRBV6-1 to TRBJ2-2; D possibly corresponds to TRBD2 (7 bases). V lost 2 bases and J 3 bases, leaving 25 bases between the germline ends. From germline, CDR1 is MNHNS and CDR2 SASEGT. The CDR3 runs 20 residues. CDR3 nucleotide sequence: TGTGCCAGCAGTGAATTCATATTAAGCGGGACATCGACGCACACCGGGGAGCTGTTTTTT. Protein sequence: CASSEFILSGTSTHTGELFF.

The chain couples TRBV30 to TRBJ1-2; tentatively, D is TRBD1 (5 bases). The V and J ends lost 1 base and 5 bases respectively, with 11 bases between them. The germline V gene encodes CDR1 GTSNPN and CDR2 SVGIG (reference sequence). This CDR3 comprises 13 residues. The CDR3 DNA reads TGTGCCTGGAGTGCGGCAGGGTGGTATGGCTACACCTTC. As protein: CAWSAAGWYGYTF.

The rearrangement links TRBV30 to TRBJ1-1, with D possibly being TRBD1 (6 bases). V lost 1 base and J lost 4, with 16 bases in between. The V gene's germline CDR1 is GTSNPN and CDR2 SVGIG (reference sequence). The CDR3 totals 15 residues. The CDR3 DNA reads as TGTGCCTGGAGTGGTTATGGGACACCCGTCACTGAAGCTTTCTTT. Protein: CAWSGYGTPVTEAFF.

This chain connects TRBV7-2 to TRBJ1-5; possible D gene TRBD1, 5 bases. The CDR3 has 14 residues. Germline CDR1 is SGHTA and CDR2 is FQGNSA. V was clipped by 4 bases and J by 5 bases, with 12 bases between them. CDR3 DNA: TGTGCCAGCAGCTCCAGGACAACTTATCAGCCCCAGCATTTT. Its translation is CASSSRTTYQPQHF.

The chain has TRBV5-1 and TRBJ1-5; weak D call: TRBD1 (5 bases). This CDR3 has 17 residues. Trimming cost V 4 bases and J 1 base, with 18 bases left between them. Germline V CDR1 and CDR2: SGHRS, YFSETQ. DNA of the CDR3: TGCGCCAGCAGCCCTGGGGCGAACACGGCCAGCAATCAGCCCCAGCATTTT. This codes for CASSPGANTASNQPQHF.

This sequence joins TRBV27 and TRBJ2-5, with TRBD2 matching over 13 bases. Unmatched junction bases numbered 8, after V lost 6 bases and J lost 4 bases. Germline V gene lookup returns CDR1 MNHEY and CDR2 SMNVEV (reference sequence). The CDR3 loop spans 16 amino acids. The CDR3 reads CASSLLAGGPVETQYF. In nucleotides, the CDR3 is TGTGCCAGCAGCTTACTAGCGGGGGGGCCTGTAGAGACCCAGTACTTC.

This clone was seen only once. V and J are TRBV4-2 and TRBJ2-7; the D gene is possibly TRBD1 (5 bases). Trimming stripped 3 bases from V and 0 bases from J, with 9 bases between. Germline loops: CDR1 LGHNA, CDR2 YNFKEQ. The CDR3 has 14 amino acids. The DNA for the CDR3 is TGTGCCAGCAGCCACGTGGACATCTCCTACGAGCAGTACTTC. This codes for CASSHVDISYEQYF.

This sequence joins TRBV30 and TRBJ2-1; the match to TRBD1 covers 9 bases. Germline V gene sequence: CDR1 GTSNPN, CDR2 SVGIG (reference sequence). After removal of 0 bases from V and 10 bases from J, the junction contained 10 bases not matched to a gene. This CDR3 region has 15 residues. CDR3 bases: TGTGCCTGGAGTGTAGGGACAGGGAAACTGGGGGAGCAGTTCTTC. Translating it yields CAWSVGTGKLGEQFF.

With respect to this clone: Different DNA sequences within this sample yield the same CDR3. The V and J genes are TRBV7-2 and TRBJ1-2, with D hard to call. This CDR3 region has 14 residues. V was shortened by 1 base and J by 1 base, with 7 bases between the two germline ends. Germline V gene data show CDR1 as SGHTA and CDR2 as FQGNSA. The CDR3 loop reads CASSLENSNYGYTF. CDR3 nucleotide sequence: TGTGCCAGCAGCTTAGAAAACAGTAACTATGGCTACACCTTC.